The 8 T cell receptor beta chains given below trace back to one sample, sequenced in a study of control samples from healthy donors and cancer patients. Repertoires were generated with immunoSEQ multiplex PCR, while TCRdb's copy carries only in-frame clones and drops some. This table holds 150,000 to 200,000 clones, roughly 94% found once. The sequenced sample was blood. These receptors originate from a woman aged 40 to 50 in good health.

The chain links TRBV19 to TRBJ1-2; D is possibly TRBD1 (6 bases). There are 20 residues in the CDR3. Trimming left V 5 bases short and J 2 bases short, with 30 bases between. The germline gives CDR1 LNHDA, CDR2 SQIVND (reference sequence). CDR3 loop: CASSSEPNPGHETLNYGYTF. CDR3 DNA: TGTGCCAGTAGTTCCGAACCGAACCCGGGACACGAAACCCTAAACTATGGCTACACCTTC. Full variable domain (remainder filled in from reference TRBV19 and TRBJ1-2): DGGITQSPKYLFRKEGQNVTLSCEQNLNHDAMYWYRQDPGQGLRLIYYSQIVNDFQKGDIAEGYSVSREKKESFPLTVTSAQKNPTAFYLCASSSEPNPGHETLNYGYTFGSGTRLTVV.

This clone appeared a single time. V is TRBV7-8 and J is TRBJ2-1; D is uncertain. The CDR3 contains 15 residues. Trimming removed 3 bases from V and 2 bases from J, with 11 bases in between. Germline CDR1 reads SGHVS; CDR2 reads FQNEAQ. The DNA of the CDR3 is TGTGCCAGCAGCTTGACTTTACTGACCTACAATGAGCAGTTCTTC. Residues: CASSLTLLTYNEQFF.

This clone was found once. This rearrangement joins TRBV11-2 to TRBJ2-7; TRBD2 is a possible D gene (6 bases). CDR1 SGHAT and CDR2 FQNNGV come from the germline V gene. The CDR3 is made up of 12 amino acids. The V end was cut by 2 bases, the J end by 4 bases, with 6 bases between. CDR3 sequence (DNA): TGTGCCAGCAGCTTAAGCGGGTACGAGCAGTACTTC. Encoded protein: CASSLSGYEQYF.

The CDR3 spells CASSLGTGGTEAFF. The CDR3 bases are TGTGCCAGCAGTTTAGGGACAGGGGGGACTGAAGCTTTCTTT. The chain couples TRBV28 to TRBJ1-1; 11 nucleotides line up with TRBD1. Trimming at V came to 2 bases and at J to 5 bases, leaving 1 base not matched to a gene. Germline V lookup: CDR1 MDHEN, CDR2 SYDVKM. This CDR3 has 14 amino acids.

CDR3: CASTTGQYGTGELFF. The CDR3 DNA reads as TGCGCCAGCACCACGGGGCAGTACGGGACCGGGGAGCTGTTTTTT. The V and J genes are TRBV5-1 and TRBJ2-2, with D possibly called TRBD1 or TRBD2 (5 bases each). The length of the CDR3 is 15 residues. Germline V lookup: CDR1 SGHRS, CDR2 YFSETQ. Trimming cost V 6 bases and J 5 bases, with 17 bases left between them.

The chain combines TRBV15 with TRBJ1-4; no definite D call. The CDR3 sequence is 15 residues long. Germline-derived CDR1 and CDR2 are LNHNV and YYDKDF (reference sequence). The V end lost 1 base, the J end lost 5 bases, and 11 bases lay between the germline ends. The chain's CDR3 is CATSRGGSGNEKLFF. Here the CDR3 DNA reads TGTGCCACCAGCAGAGGAGGGTCCGGGAATGAAAAACTGTTTTTT.

V is TRBV2 and J is TRBJ2-7, with TRBD1 as a possible D gene (6 bases). Germline CDR1 is SNHLY and CDR2 is FYNNEI. CDR3 length: 12 amino acids. Trimming removed 7 bases from V and 5 bases from J, with 12 bases in between. The CDR3: CASKDSPDEQYF. The DNA for the CDR3 is TGTGCCAGCAAGGACAGCCCGGACGAGCAGTACTTC.

The rearrangement uses TRBV13 and TRBJ2-5, with D unclear. CDR3 length equals 14 residues. Germline values: CDR1 PRHDT, CDR2 FYEKMQ (reference sequence). V was clipped by 1 base and J by 0 bases, with 6 bases between them. In DNA form, the CDR3 reads TGTGCCAGCAGCTTAGCGGGTCACCAAGAGACCCAGTACTTC. It yields the protein CASSLAGHQETQYF.